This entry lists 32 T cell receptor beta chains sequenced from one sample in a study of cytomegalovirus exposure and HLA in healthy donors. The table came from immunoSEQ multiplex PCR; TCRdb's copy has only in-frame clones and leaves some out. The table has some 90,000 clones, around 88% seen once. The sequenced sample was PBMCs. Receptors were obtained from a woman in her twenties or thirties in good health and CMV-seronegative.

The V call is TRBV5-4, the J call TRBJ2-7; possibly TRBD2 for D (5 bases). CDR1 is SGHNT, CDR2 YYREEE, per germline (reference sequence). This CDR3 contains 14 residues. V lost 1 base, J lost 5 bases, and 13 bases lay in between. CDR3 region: CASSLPRRKDEQYF. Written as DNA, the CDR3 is TGTGCCAGCAGCTTGCCTAGGAGGAAGGACGAGCAGTACTTC.

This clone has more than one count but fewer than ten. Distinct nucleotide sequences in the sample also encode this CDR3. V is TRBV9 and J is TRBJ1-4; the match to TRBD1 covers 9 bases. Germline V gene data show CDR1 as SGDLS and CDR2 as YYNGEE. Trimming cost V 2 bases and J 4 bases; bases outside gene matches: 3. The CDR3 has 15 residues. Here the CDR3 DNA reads TGTGCCAGCAGCGTTGGGACAGGGTATAATGAAAAACTGTTTTTT. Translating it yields CASSVGTGYNEKLFF.

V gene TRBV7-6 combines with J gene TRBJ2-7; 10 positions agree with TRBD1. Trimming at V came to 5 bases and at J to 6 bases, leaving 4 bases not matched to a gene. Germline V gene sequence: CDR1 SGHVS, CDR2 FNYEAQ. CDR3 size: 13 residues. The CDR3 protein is CASSGRTGGEQYF. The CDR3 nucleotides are TGTGCCAGCAGCGGACGGACAGGGGGCGAGCAGTACTTC. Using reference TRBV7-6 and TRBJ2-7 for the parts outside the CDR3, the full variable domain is GAGVSQSPRYKVTKRGQDVALRCDPISGHVSLYWYRQALGQGPEFLTYFNYEAQQDKSGLPNDRFSAERPEGSISTLTIQRTEQRDSAMYRCASSGRTGGEQYFGPGTRLTVT.

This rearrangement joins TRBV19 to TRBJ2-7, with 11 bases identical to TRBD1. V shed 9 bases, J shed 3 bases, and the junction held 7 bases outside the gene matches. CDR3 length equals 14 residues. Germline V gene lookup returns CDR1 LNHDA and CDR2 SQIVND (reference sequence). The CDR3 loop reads CASGTGGLIYEQYF. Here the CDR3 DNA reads TGTGCCAGCGGGACAGGGGGACTCATCTACGAGCAGTACTTC.

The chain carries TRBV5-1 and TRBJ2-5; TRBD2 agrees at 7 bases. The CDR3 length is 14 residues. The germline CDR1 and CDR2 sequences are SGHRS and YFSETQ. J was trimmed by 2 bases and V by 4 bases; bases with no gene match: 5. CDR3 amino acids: CASSGGDLQETQYF. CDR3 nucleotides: TGCGCCAGCAGCGGGGGGGATCTACAAGAGACCCAGTACTTC.

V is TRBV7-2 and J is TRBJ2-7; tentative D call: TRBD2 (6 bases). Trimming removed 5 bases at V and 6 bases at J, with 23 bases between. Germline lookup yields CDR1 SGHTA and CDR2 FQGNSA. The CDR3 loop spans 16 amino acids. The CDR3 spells CASSRKVREQASEQYF. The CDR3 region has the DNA TGTGCCAGCAGCCGAAAGGTCCGGGAGCAGGCTTCCGAGCAGTACTTC.

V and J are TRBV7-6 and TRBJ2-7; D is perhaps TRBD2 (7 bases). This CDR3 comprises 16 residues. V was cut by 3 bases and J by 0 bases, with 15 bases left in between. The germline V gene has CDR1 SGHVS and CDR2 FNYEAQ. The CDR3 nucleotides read TGTGCCAGCAGCTTTGGAGCGGGGACACCCTCCTACGAGCAGTACTTC. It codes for CASSFGAGTPSYEQYF.

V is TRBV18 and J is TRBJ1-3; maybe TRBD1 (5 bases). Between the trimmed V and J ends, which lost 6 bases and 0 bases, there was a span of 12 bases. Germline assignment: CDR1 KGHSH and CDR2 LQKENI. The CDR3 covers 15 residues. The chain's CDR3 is CASSARQLSGNTIYF. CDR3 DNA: TGTGCCAGCTCTGCCCGACAGCTCTCTGGAAACACCATATATTTT.

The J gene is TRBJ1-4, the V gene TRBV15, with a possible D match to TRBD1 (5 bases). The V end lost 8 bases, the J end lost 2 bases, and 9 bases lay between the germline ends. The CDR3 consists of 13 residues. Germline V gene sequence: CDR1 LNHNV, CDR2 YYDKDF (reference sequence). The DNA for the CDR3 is TGTGCCACCCGGGGGGAGACTAATGAAAAACTGTTTTTT. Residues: CATRGETNEKLFF.

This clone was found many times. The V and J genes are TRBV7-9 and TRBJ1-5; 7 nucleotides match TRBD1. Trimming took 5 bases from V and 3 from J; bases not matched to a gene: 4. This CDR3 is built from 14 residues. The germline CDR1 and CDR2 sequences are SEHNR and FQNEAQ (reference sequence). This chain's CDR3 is CASSPGQNNQPQHF. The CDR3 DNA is TGTGCCAGCAGCCCGGGACAGAACAATCAGCCCCAGCATTTT.

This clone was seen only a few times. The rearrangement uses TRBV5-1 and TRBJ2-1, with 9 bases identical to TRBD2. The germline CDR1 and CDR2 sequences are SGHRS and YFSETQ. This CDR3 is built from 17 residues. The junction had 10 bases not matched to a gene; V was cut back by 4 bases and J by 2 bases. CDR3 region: CASSRSGGGGAYNEQFF. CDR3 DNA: TGCGCCAGCAGCCGTAGCGGGGGTGGAGGGGCCTACAATGAGCAGTTCTTC.

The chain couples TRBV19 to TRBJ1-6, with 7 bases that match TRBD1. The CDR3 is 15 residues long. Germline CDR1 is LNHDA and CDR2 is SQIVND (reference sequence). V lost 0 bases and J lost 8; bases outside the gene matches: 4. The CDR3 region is CASSIEVGGHSPLHF. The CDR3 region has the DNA TGTGCCAGTAGTATAGAGGTAGGGGGCCATTCACCCCTCCACTTT.

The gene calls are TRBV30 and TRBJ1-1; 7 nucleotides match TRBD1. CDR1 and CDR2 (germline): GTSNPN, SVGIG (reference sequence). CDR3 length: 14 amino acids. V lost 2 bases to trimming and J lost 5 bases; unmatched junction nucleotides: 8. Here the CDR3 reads CAWSPGTEYTEAFF. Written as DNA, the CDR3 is TGTGCCTGGAGTCCCGGGACAGAGTATACTGAAGCTTTCTTT.

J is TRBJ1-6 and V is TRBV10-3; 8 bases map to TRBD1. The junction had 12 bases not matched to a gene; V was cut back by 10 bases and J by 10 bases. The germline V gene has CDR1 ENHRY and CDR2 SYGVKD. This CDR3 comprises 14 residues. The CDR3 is CASQQGGLGSPLHF. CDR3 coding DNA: TGTGCCAGCCAACAGGGGGGCCTTGGGTCACCCCTCCACTTT.

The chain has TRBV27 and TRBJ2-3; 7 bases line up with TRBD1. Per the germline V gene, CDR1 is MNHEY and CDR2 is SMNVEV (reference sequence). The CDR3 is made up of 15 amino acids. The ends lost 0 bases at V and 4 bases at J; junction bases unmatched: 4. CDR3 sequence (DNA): TGTGCCAGCAGTTTATCCCTGACAGGGTCAGATACGCAGTATTTT. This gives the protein CASSLSLTGSDTQYF.

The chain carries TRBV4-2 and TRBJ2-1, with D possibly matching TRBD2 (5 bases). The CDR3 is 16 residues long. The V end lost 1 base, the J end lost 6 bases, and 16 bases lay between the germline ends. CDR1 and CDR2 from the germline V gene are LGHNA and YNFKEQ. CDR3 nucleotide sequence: TGTGCCAGCAGCCAAGTGAGGAGAAACGAGGGCAATGAGCAGTTCTTC. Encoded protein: CASSQVRRNEGNEQFF.

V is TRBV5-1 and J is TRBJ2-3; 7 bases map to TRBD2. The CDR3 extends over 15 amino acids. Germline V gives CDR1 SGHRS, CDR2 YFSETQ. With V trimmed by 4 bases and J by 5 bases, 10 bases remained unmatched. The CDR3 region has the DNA TGCGCCAGCAGCGGCGGAGGGGCGGGAGAAGATACGCAGTATTTT. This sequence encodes CASSGGGAGEDTQYF.

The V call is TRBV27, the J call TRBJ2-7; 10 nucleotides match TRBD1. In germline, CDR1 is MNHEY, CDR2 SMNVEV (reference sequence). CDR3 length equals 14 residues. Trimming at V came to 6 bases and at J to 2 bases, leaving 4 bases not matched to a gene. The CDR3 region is CASRGTGVPYEQYF. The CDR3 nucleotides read TGTGCCAGCAGGGGGACAGGGGTTCCCTACGAGCAGTACTTC.

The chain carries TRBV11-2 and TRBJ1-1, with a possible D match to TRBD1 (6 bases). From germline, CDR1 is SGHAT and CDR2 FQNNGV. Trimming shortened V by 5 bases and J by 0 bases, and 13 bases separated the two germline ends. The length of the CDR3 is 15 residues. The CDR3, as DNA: TGTGCCAGCAGCACCGGCGGGGGCCTGAACACTGAAGCTTTCTTT. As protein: CASSTGGGLNTEAFF.

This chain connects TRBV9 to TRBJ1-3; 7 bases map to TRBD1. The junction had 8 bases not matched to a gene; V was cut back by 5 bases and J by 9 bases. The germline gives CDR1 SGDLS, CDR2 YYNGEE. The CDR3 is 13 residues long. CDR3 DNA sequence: TGTGCCAGCAGACCTGGACAGGTGGGCACCATATATTTT. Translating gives CASRPGQVGTIYF.

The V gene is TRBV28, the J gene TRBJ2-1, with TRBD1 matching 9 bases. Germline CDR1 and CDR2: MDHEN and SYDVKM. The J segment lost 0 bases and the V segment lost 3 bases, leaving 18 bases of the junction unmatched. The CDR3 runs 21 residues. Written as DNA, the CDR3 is TGTGCCAGCAGTTTTGGTATGATCAGGGACAGGGTTTCGGGCTCCTACAATGAGCAGTTCTTC. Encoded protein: CASSFGMIRDRVSGSYNEQFF.

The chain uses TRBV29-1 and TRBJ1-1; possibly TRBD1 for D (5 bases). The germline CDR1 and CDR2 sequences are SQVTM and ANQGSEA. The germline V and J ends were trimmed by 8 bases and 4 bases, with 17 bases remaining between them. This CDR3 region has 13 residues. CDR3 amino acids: CSIRGWGGTEAFF. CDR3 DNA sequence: TGCAGCATCCGAGGGTGGGGGGGCACTGAAGCTTTCTTT.

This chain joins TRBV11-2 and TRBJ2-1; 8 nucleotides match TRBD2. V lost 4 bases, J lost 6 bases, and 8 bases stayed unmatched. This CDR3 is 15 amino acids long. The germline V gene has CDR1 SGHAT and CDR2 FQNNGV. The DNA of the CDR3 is TGTGCCAGCAGCTCGGGACTAGGGTGGGTCAATGAGCAGTTCTTC. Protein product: CASSSGLGWVNEQFF.

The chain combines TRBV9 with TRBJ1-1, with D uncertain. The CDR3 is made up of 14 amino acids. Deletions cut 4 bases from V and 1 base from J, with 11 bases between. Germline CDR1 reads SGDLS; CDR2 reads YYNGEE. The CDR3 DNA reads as TGTGCCAGCAGCTCGGGATCGGGGAACACTGAAGCTTTCTTT. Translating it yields CASSSGSGNTEAFF.

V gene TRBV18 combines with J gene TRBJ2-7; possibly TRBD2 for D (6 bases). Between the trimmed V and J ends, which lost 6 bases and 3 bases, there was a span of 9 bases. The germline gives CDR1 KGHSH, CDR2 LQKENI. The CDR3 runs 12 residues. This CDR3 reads CASSKEGYEQYF. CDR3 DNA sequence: TGTGCCAGCTCCAAGGAGGGCTACGAGCAGTACTTC.

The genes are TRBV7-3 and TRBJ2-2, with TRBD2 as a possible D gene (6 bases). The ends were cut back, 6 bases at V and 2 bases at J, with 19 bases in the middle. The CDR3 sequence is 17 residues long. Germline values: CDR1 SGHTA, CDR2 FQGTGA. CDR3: CASSSWGSGYNTGELFF. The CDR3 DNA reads TGTGCCAGCAGTTCCTGGGGTAGCGGTTATAACACCGGGGAGCTGTTTTTT.

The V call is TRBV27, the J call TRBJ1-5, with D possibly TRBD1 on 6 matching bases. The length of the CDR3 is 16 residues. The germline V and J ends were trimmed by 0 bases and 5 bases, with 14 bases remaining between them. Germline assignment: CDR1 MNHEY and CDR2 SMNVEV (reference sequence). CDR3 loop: CASSLSGGGIYQPQHF. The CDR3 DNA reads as TGTGCCAGCAGTTTATCAGGGGGGGGGATATATCAGCCCCAGCATTTT.

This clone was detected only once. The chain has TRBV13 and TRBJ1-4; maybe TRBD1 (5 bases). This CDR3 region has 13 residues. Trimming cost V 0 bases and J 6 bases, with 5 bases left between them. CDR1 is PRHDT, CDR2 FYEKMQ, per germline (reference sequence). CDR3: CASSLGTDEKLFF. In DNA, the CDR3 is TGTGCCAGCAGCTTAGGGACAGATGAAAAACTGTTTTTT.

The CDR3 reads CASSLDTRKRVSSYNEQFF. The CDR3 nucleotides read TGTGCCAGCAGTTTAGATACCCGTAAGAGGGTGAGCTCCTACAATGAGCAGTTCTTC. This chain connects TRBV27 to TRBJ2-1; the D gene is possibly TRBD2 (5 bases). The CDR3 extends over 19 amino acids. The ends were cut back, 2 bases at V and 0 bases at J, with 20 bases in the middle. CDR1 is MNHEY, CDR2 SMNVEV, per germline (reference sequence).

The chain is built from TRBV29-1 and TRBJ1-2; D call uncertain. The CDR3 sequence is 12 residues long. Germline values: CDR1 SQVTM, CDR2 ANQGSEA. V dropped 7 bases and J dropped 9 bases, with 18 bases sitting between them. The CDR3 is CSANPRQVRYTF. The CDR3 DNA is TGCAGCGCTAACCCCAGGCAAGTCCGCTACACCTTC.

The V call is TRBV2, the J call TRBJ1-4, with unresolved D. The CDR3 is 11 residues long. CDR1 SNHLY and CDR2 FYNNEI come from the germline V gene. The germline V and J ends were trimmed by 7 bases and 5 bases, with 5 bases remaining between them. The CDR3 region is CASNLNEKLFF. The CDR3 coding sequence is TGTGCCAGCAATTTAAATGAAAAACTGTTTTTT.

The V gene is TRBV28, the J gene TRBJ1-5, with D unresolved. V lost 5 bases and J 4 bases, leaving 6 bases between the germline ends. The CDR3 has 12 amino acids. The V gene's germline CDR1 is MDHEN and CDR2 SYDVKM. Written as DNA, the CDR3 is TGTGCCAGCAGTACGGTTAATCAGCCCCAGCATTTT. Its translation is CASSTVNQPQHF.